Each of the 3 T cell receptor beta chains below was sequenced from the same sample in a study of patients and donors after allogeneic stem cell transplantation. TCRdb redid the calling of the RT-PCR reads with MiXCR, one entry per CDR3 protein. The data show some 960,000 distinct CDR3 sequences, more than 15% seen once. Specimen: blood, either unsorted or a sorted T cell fraction (not recorded which). The receptors were gathered from a human donor who was either an allogeneic HSCT recipient or a stem cell or donor lymphocyte infusion donor (not recorded which). It is not recorded whose cells these are; they may come from a transplant donor.

This clonotype turned up a few times. The rearrangement links TRBV20-1 to TRBJ1-2, with 8 bases aligning to TRBD1. This CDR3 spans 13 amino acids. Germline V lookup: CDR1 DFQATT, CDR2 SNEGSKA (reference sequence). The trim removed 5 bases at V and 8 bases at J, leaving 10 bases unmatched. The CDR3: CSAEDRVKDGYTF. The CDR3 DNA reads as TGCAGTGCTGAGGACAGGGTAAAAGACGGCTACACCTTC.

V usage is TRBV27 and J usage is TRBJ2-3, with D possibly matching TRBD2 (6 bases). V was clipped by 2 bases and J by 7 bases, with 16 bases between them. The germline V gene encodes CDR1 MNHEY and CDR2 SMNVEV (reference sequence). CDR3 length equals 15 residues. This CDR3 reads CASSLQSRGLNTQYF. The CDR3, as DNA: TGTGCCAGCAGTTTACAGTCTAGGGGACTGAATACGCAGTATTTT.

This clonotype has only a few counts. The V and J genes are TRBV12-3 or TRBV12-4 and TRBJ1-5; the D is unclear. The CDR3 is made up of 14 amino acids. The V and J ends lost 6 bases and 1 base respectively, with 10 bases between them. The CDR3 DNA follows: TGTGCCAGCAGCCACGGGCGGAGCAATCAGCCCCAGCATTTT. Its translation: CASSHGRSNQPQHF.